This T cell receptor (beta chain) originates from a study of monozygotic twins with inflammatory bowel disease (dated 2019 in TCRdb). At the level of the whole study: A total of 28 monozygotic twin pairs were included in the full study, comprising nine German pairs (four IBD-concordant, five IBD-discordant) and 19 IBD-discordant Danish pairs. The search for disease-associated traits relied mainly on comparing IBD patients with their genetically identical healthy co-twins within discordant pairs. Each individual had, on average, about 151 000 unique TCRalpha sequences and 181 000 unique TCRbeta sequences available for analysis. What the study reported, not specific to this receptor: The results gave no support for a single strong signal or clonotype linked to IBD. Because patients were on differing immunosuppressive treatments, the repertoires may have picked up extra background noise and inter-individual variability. Measured by the inverse Simpson index, TCRbeta repertoire diversity was lower in IBD patients than in their healthy co-twins. Repertoire similarity did not differ between concordant and discordant twins, possibly due to limited statistical power. The analysis was unable to tell apart different T cell subtypes. Compared with healthy twins, IBD patients shared fewer clonotypes with other individuals, and the difference was most pronounced in patients with signs of disease activity.

The library was prepared using 5' RACE. For each TCR library, approximately 4,000 ng of total RNA was used. For each sample, cDNA synthesis was carried out in eight separate reactions using SMARTScribe reverse transcriptase. During cDNA synthesis, template switching was used to introduce unique molecular identifiers that contained a 6-nucleotide sample barcode. TCRalpha and TCRbeta cDNA was amplified by two nested PCRs of about 15 and 9 cycles, with bead purification after each PCR. Before amplification, the cDNA was treated with uracil DNA-glycosylase and purified using the QIAquick PCR purification kit. The second PCR added Illumina TruSeq-compatible adapters along with sample-specific barcodes. Library quality and concentration were assessed using TapeStation and Qubit, and roughly 5.5 ng of each library was pooled. Sequencing of the pooled libraries was done on an Illumina HiSeq2500 single-index Rapid Run using custom sequencing primers and 2 x 100 bp reads. The paper's data handling went like this. MiGEC version 1.2.6 was used for UMI-based consensus assembly to correct PCR and sequencing errors. MiXCR version 2.1.1 was used to carry out V(D)J alignment, clonotype assembly and CDR3 extraction. Gene usage, clonotype sharing and MAIT/NKT TCR abundance were normalised by analysing the top 1000, 10 000 and 20 000 clonotypes per sample. Diversity was computed as the inverse Simpson index with the vegan R package after downsampling to 27 000 UMIs. Statistical testing used paired Mann-Whitney U tests on the discordant twin pairs and applied Benjamini-Hochberg correction for multiple testing. TCRdb reprocessed the reads and assigns one entry to each CDR3 protein sequence, leaving out DNA. The V and J calls here are based on TCRdb, not the publication. This sample's clone table shows approximately 150,000 distinct CDR3 sequences. The ten largest clones add up to roughly 2.5% of the sample.

In the case of this clonotype: What antigen it recognizes has not been identified.

The germline V gene sets CDR1 to SNHLY and CDR2 to FYNNEI. Inclusive of the bounding cysteine and phenylalanine, the CDR3 is 13 residues long. No DNA was logged. A roughly 2.7 ml peripheral blood sample was drawn into PAXgene tubes per donor and stored at -80°C. Without any T cell sorting, total RNA was extracted from whole blood using the PAXgene blood miRNA kit on an automated QIAcube. Peripheral blood from monozygotic twin pairs who were concordant or discordant for inflammatory bowel disease underwent deep TCRalpha and TCRbeta repertoire profiling using unique molecular barcoding. Smoking habits were recorded for all twin pairs, and each individual was classified as a current, former or never smoker.

The sequencing sample was made of blood. Rearrangement joined TRBV2 to TRBJ1-4; the D gene TCRdb calls, TRBD1, cannot be checked with no DNA. The source is a human donor with ulcerative colitis or Crohn's disease, or a healthy co-twin of an affected twin (not recorded which). CDR3 loop: CASGGWTNEKLFF.